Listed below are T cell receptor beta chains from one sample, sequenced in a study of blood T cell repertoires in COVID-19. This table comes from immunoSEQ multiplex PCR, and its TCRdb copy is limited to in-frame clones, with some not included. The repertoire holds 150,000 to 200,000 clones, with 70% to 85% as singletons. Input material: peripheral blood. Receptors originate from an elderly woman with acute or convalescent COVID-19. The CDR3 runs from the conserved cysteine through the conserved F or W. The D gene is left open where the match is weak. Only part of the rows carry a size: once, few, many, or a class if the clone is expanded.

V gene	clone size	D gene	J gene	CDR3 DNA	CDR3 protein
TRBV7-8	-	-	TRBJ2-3	TGTGCCAGCAGCTCCCGTACTATAGATACGCAGTATTTT	CASSSRTIDTQYF
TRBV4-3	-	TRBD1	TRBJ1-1	TGCGCCAGCAGCCCCTTAGGACAGGGGGAAGCTTTCTTT	CASSPLGQGEAFF
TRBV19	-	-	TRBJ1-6	TGTGCCAGTACCCCAACGGGGGGGGACTCACCCCTCCACTTT	CASTPTGGDSPLHF
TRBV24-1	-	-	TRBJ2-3	TGTGCCACCAGTGATGACTCGGATACGCAGTATTTT	CATSDDSDTQYF
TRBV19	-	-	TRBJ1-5	TGTGCCAGTAGTAACGCTCGAGCCTACAATCAGCCCCAGCATTTT	CASSNARAYNQPQHF
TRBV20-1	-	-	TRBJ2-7	TGCAGTGTCGGCGGCTACGAGCAGTACTTC	CSVGGYEQYF
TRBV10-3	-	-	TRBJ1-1	TGTGCCATCTCTCCGGGGGGGGCTTTGAACACTGAAGCTTTCTTT	CAISPGGALNTEAFF
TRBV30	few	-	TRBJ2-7	TGTGCCTGGAGTGTACGCGGGATTAACTCCTACGAGCAGTACTTC	CAWSVRGINSYEQYF
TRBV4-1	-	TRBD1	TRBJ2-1	TGCGCCAGCAGCCAACCTAACAGGGGTCGGCTCACCTCCGACAATGAGCAGTTCTTC	CASSQPNRGRLTSDNEQFF
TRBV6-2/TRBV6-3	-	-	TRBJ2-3	TGTGCCAGCAGTACCGGACAGTACGCTAGCACAGATACGCAGTATTTT	CASSTGQYASTDTQYF
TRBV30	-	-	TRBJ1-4	TGTGCCTGGAGGCCGGGGGAAAAACTGTTTTTT	CAWRPGEKLFF
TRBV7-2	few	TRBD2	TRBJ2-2	TGTGCCAGCAGCCGGGGACTAGCGGGAGAAGGGGAGCTGTTTTTT	CASSRGLAGEGELFF
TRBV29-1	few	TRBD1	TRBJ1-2	TGCAGCGTTCTGACAGGGGGTGGCAAGCTCTATGGCTACACCTTC	CSVLTGGGKLYGYTF
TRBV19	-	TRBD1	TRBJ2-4	TGTGCCATCAAGACAGGGGATCGAGGCAAAAACATTCAGTACTTC	CAIKTGDRGKNIQYF
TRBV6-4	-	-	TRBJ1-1	TGTGCCAGCAGGCGGGACGCGGCCACGGGTGAAGCTTTCTTT	CASRRDAATGEAFF
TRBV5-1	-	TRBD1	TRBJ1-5	TGCGCCAGCAGCCCTACAGGGGGCCGGGCTCAGCCCCAGCATTTT	CASSPTGGRAQPQHF
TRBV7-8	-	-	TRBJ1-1	TGTGCCAGCAACCCATACAGAGACACTGAAGCTTTCTTT	CASNPYRDTEAFF
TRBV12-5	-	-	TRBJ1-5	TGTGCTAGTGGTTTGTCGGGTCAGCCCCAGCATTTT	CASGLSGQPQHF
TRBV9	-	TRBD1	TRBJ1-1	TGTGCCAGCTCTACCACCGGGACAGGGAACACTGAAGCTTTCTTT	CASSTTGTGNTEAFF
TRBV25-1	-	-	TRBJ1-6	TGTGCCAGCAGTGAATATAGCAGATTAAATTCACCCCTCCACTTT	CASSEYSRLNSPLHF
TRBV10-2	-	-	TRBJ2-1	TGCGCCAGCAGTGGAGGGAATGAGCAGTTCTTC	CASSGGNEQFF
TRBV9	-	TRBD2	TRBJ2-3	TGTGCCAGCAGCGAGACTAGCGGGGGCCTTTTCACAGATACGCAGTATTTT	CASSETSGGLFTDTQYF
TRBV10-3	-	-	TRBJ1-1	TGTGCCATCGCGACAGACATGAACACTGAAGCTTTCTTT	CAIATDMNTEAFF
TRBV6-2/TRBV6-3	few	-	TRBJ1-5	TGTGCCAGCAGTTACTCCGGGGAGGGGTATCAGCCCCAGCATTTT	CASSYSGEGYQPQHF
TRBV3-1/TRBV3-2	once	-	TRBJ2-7	TGTGCCAGCAGCCCTAGTGGGGGCGGTAGCTCCTACGAGCAGTACTTC	CASSPSGGGSSYEQYF
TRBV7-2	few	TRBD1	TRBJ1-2	TGTGCCAGCAGCCCGGACAGGGGAGGCTATGGCTACACCTTC	CASSPDRGGYGYTF
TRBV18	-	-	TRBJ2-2	TGTGCCAGCTCACCCCGGGGACTCAACACCGGGGAGCTGTTTTTT	CASSPRGLNTGELFF
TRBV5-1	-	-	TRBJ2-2	TGCGCCAGCGAACGGGCAGGGGCGAACACCGGGGAGCTGTTTTTT	CASERAGANTGELFF
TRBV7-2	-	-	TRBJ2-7	TGTGCCAGCAGCTTAGAAGGCGGAGGGCGCTACGAGCAGTACTTC	CASSLEGGGRYEQYF
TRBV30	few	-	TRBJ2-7	TGTGCCTGGAGTTTTGAGATCTCCTACGAGCAGTACTTC	CAWSFEISYEQYF
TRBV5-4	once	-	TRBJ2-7	TGTGCCAGCAGCTTTGCCGGGGGGCTCTCCTACGAGCAGTACTTC	CASSFAGGLSYEQYF
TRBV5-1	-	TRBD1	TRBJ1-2	TGCGCCAGCAGCTTAGGACAGGGGAATTATGGCTACACCTTC	CASSLGQGNYGYTF
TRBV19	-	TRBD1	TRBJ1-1	TGTGCCAGTAGTGCGGGGACAGGGGACACTGAAGCTTTCTTT	CASSAGTGDTEAFF
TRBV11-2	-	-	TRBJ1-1	TGTGCCAGCAGCTCGACAGCGAACACTGAAGCTTTCTTT	CASSSTANTEAFF
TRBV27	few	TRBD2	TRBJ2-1	TGTGCCAGCAGTGTACTAGCGGGGGGCAGCAATGAGCAGTTCTTC	CASSVLAGGSNEQFF
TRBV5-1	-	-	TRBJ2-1	TGCGCCAGCAGCTTGGTATTAGCGAGAAACAATGAGCAGTTCTTC	CASSLVLARNNEQFF
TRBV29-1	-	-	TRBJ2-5	TGCAGCGTGACGGACAGCCAAGAGACCCAGTACTTC	CSVTDSQETQYF
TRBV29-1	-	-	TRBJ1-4	TGCAGCGCGTGGACCCTTCAGGGGTATGAAAAACTGTTTTTT	CSAWTLQGYEKLFF
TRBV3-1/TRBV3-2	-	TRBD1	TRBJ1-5	TGTGCCAGCAGCTTGGGGACAGGGAATCAGCCCCAGCATTTT	CASSLGTGNQPQHF
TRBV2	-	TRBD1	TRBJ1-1	TGTGCCAGCATAAGGGACAGTTCAATTATGAACACTGAAGCTTTCTTT	CASIRDSSIMNTEAFF